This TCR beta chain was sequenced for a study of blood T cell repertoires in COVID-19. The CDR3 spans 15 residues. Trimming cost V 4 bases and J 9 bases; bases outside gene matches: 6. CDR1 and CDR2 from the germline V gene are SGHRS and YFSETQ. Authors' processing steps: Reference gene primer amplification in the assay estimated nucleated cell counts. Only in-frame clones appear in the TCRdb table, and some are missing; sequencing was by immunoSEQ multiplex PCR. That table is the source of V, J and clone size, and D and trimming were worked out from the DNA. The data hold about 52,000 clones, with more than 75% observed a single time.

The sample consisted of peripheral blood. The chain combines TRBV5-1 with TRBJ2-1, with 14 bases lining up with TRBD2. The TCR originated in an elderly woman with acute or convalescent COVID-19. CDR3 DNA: TGCGCCAGCAGCACGGGACTAGCGGGAGTCGGTGAGCAGTTCTTC. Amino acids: CASSTGLAGVGEQFF.